These 8 T cell receptor beta chains originate from one sample sequenced in a study of blood T cells in healthy people across ages. The authors ran a second PCR of about 6 to 11 cycles using a sample-barcoded 5' primer and a J-beta primer mix. TCRdb recomputed calls from the 5' RACE reads with MiXCR, one row per CDR3 protein. The data show roughly 2 million distinct CDR3 sequences, 49% seen once. Sequencing input: blood. The receptors were sampled from a woman aged 40 to 50 in good health.

This chain joins TRBV5-1 and TRBJ2-1; D gene uncertain. Trimming pared 0 bases from V and 5 bases from J, leaving 15 bases between. The CDR3 has 16 residues. CDR1 is SGHRS and CDR2 is YFSETQ in the germline V gene. For the CDR3, the DNA is TGCGCCAGCAGCTTGGGACGGCCCTTAACGCACAATGAGCAGTTCTTC. Amino acids: CASSLGRPLTHNEQFF.

CDR3 DNA: TGCAGTGCTAGCCAGACTAGCGGGGGGTACCAAGAGACCCAGTACTTC. The encoded protein is CSASQTSGGYQETQYF. The genes are TRBV20-1 and TRBJ2-5; 13 positions agree with TRBD2. The CDR3 is 16 amino acids. With V trimmed by 3 bases and J by 0 bases, 4 bases remained unmatched. The V gene's germline CDR1 is DFQATT and CDR2 SNEGSKA (reference sequence).

This clonotype was seen more than once but under ten times. This sequence joins TRBV5-1 and TRBJ2-5; the match to TRBD2 covers 11 bases. The germline V gene has CDR1 SGHRS and CDR2 YFSETQ. The V and J ends lost 2 bases and 5 bases, in that order; junction bases with no gene match: 8. CDR3 length equals 16 residues. CDR3 coding DNA: TGCGCCAGCAGCTTAACTAGCGGGGGTGGGATCGAGACCCAGTACTTC. Translation gives CASSLTSGGGIETQYF.

This chain connects TRBV7-3 to TRBJ1-2; D not certain. The CDR3 runs 14 residues. The germline V and J ends were trimmed by 2 bases and 6 bases, with 13 bases remaining between them. Germline lookup yields CDR1 SGHTA and CDR2 FQGTGA. In DNA form, the CDR3 reads TGTGCCAGCAGCTTAGACAACCGGGCGGATGGCTACACCTTC. This sequence encodes CASSLDNRADGYTF.

This clonotype occurred a few times. The V call is TRBV4-1, the J call TRBJ1-1; D unclear. The CDR3 sequence is 15 residues long. Trimming pared 0 bases from V and 6 bases from J, leaving 14 bases between. Per germline, CDR1 MGHRA and CDR2 YSYEKL. The CDR3 loop reads CASSQESKGYAEAFF. The CDR3 DNA sequence: TGCGCCAGCAGCCAAGAAAGCAAGGGTTACGCTGAAGCTTTCTTT.

The V gene is TRBV7-2, the J gene TRBJ2-1; possibly TRBD1 for D (5 bases). V was clipped by 5 bases and J by 2 bases, with 10 bases between them. Germline V gene lookup returns CDR1 SGHTA and CDR2 FQGNSA. The CDR3 has 14 amino acids. The CDR3 nucleotides read TGTGCCAGCAGCGCACAGGCAACCTACAATGAGCAGTTCTTC. Translating gives CASSAQATYNEQFF.

V and J are TRBV20-1 and TRBJ2-3; D call uncertain. V gave up 3 bases and J gave up 0 bases, with 13 bases separating them. The CDR3 spans 15 residues. Germline assignment: CDR1 DFQATT and CDR2 SNEGSKA (reference sequence). CDR3 coding DNA: TGCAGTGCTAGTGGCTACCCGACTAGCACAGATACGCAGTATTTT. This codes for CSASGYPTSTDTQYF.

This clonotype was counted once. The junction differs from germline at one of its ends, possibly a read error. The gene calls are TRBV6-5 and TRBJ2-3, with D unresolved. Germline CDR1 MNHEY, CDR2 SVGAGI. The CDR3 has 15 amino acids. CDR3: CASSYRARSTDTRYF. The DNA of the CDR3 is TGTGCCAGCAGTTACCGAGCGCGAAGCACAGATACGCGGTATTTT.